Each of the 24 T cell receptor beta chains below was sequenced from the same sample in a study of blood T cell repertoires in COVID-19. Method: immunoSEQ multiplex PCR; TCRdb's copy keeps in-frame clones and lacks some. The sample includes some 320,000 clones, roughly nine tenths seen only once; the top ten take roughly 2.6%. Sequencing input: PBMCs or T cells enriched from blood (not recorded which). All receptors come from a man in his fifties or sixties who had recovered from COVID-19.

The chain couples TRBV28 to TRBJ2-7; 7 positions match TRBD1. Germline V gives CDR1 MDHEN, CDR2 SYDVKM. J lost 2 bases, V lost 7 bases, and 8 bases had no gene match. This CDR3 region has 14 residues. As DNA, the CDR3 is TGTGCCAGCACGGGGACAGCCCTCCCCTACGAGCAGTACTTC. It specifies CASTGTALPYEQYF. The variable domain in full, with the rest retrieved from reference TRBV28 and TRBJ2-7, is DVKVTQSSRYLVKRTGEKVFLECVQDMDHENMFWYRQDPGLGLRLIYFSYDVKMKEKGDIPEGYSVSREKKERFSLILESASTNQTSMYLCASTGTALPYEQYFGPGTRLTVT.

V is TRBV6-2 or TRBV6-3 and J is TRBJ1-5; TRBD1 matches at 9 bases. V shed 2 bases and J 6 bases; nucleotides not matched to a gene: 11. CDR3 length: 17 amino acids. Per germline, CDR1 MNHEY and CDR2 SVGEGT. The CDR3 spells CASSYPTRDRAIQPQHF. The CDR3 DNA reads TGTGCCAGCAGTTACCCGACGCGGGACAGGGCTATTCAGCCCCAGCATTTT.

As DNA, the CDR3 is TGTGCCAGCAGTTTAAGGTTCAGGGGTAATGAAAAACTGTTTTTT. Its translation is CASSLRFRGNEKLFF. The V and J genes are TRBV27 and TRBJ1-4; TRBD1 might be the D (6 bases). V was shortened by 2 bases and J by 4 bases, with 11 bases between the two germline ends. This CDR3 comprises 15 residues. The germline CDR1 and CDR2 sequences are MNHEY and SMNVEV (reference sequence).

In DNA form, the CDR3 reads TGTGCCAGCAGTTACTCGACCGGAGTGTTCGGCTACACCTTC. Translated: CASSYSTGVFGYTF. The V gene is TRBV6-2 or TRBV6-3, the J gene TRBJ1-2; D is ambiguous. Trimming took 0 bases from V and 8 from J, leaving 13 bases between them. This CDR3 has 14 residues. Germline loops: CDR1 MNHEY, CDR2 SVGEGT.

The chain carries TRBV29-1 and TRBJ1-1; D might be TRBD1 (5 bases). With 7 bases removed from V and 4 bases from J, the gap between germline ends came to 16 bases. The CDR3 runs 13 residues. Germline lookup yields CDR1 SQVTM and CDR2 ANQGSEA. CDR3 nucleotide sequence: TGCAGCGCTGCCGACCGGGGGGGCACTGAAGCTTTCTTT. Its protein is CSAADRGGTEAFF.

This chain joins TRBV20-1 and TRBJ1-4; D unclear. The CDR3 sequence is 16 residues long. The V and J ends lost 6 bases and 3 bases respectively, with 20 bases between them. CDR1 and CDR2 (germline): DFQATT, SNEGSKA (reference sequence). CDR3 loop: CSASSRVLRANEKLFF. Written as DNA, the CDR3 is TGCAGTGCCAGTTCACGGGTCTTAAGAGCTAATGAAAAACTGTTTTTT.

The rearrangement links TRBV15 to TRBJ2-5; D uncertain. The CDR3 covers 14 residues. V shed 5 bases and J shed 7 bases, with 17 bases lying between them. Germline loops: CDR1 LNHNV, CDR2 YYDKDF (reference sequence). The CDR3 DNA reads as TGTGCCACCAGCCGTGACACCTCCCCCGGGACCCAGTACTTC. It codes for CATSRDTSPGTQYF.

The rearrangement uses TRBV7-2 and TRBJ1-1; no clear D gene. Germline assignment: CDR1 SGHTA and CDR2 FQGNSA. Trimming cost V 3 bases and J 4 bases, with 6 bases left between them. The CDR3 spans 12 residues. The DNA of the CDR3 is TGTGCCAGCAGCTTTGGGAGCACTGAAGCTTTCTTT. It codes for CASSFGSTEAFF.

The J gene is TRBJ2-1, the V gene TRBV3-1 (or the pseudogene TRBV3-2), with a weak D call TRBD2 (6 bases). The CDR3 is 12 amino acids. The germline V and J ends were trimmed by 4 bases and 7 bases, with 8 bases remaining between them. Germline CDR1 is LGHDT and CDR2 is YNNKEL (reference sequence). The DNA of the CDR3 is TGTGCCAGCAGCCCCCGGGAGAATGAGCAGTTCTTC. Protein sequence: CASSPRENEQFF.

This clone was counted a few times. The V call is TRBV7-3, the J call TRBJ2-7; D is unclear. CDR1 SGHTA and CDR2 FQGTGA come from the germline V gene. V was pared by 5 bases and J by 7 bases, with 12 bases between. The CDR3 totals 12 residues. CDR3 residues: CASSPPSGEQYF. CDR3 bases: TGTGCCAGCAGCCCCCCTTCCGGGGAGCAGTACTTC.

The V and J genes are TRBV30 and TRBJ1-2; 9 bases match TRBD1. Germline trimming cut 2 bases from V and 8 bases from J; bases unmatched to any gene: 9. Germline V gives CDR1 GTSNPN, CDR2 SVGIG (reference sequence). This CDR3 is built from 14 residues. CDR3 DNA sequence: TGTGCCTGGAGTACCTTACAGGGGGCTCGGGGCTACACCTTC. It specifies CAWSTLQGARGYTF.

The DNA for the CDR3 is TGTGCCAGCAGTGAAGTGGGACAGGGGGCCAAGCAGTACTTC. Its translation: CASSEVGQGAKQYF. The chain couples TRBV2 to TRBJ2-7; 12 bases are a match to TRBD1. Germline assignment: CDR1 SNHLY and CDR2 FYNNEI. V lost 1 base, J lost 8 bases, and 3 bases stayed unmatched. This CDR3 contains 14 residues.

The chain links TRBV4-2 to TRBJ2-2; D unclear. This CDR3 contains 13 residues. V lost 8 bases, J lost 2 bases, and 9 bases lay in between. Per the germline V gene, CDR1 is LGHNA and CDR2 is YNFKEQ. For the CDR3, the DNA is TGTGCCAGCTCCATGAGAAACACCGGGGAGCTGTTTTTT. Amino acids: CASSMRNTGELFF.

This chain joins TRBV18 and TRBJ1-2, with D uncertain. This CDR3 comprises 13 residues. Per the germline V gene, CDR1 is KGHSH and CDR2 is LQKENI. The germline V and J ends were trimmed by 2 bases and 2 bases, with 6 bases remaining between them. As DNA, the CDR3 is TGTGCCAGCTCACCATCCCAAAACTATGGCTACACCTTC. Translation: CASSPSQNYGYTF.

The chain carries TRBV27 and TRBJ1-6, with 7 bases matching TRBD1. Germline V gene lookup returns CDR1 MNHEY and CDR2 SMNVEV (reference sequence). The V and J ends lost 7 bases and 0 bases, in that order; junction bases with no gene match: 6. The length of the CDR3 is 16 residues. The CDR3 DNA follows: TGTGCCAGCAACGCCGGGACAGCCTCCTATAATTCACCCCTCCACTTT. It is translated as CASNAGTASYNSPLHF.

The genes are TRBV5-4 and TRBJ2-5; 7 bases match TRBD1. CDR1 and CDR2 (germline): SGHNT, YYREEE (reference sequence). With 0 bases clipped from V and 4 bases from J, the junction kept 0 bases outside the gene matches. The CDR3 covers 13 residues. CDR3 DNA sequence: TGTGCCAGCAGCTTGGCAGGGGGAGAGACCCAGTACTTC. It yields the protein CASSLAGGETQYF.

The CDR3 spells CASSKVRRGRTDTQYF. The CDR3 nucleotides read TGTGCCAGCAGCAAAGTTCGCAGGGGGCGAACAGATACGCAGTATTTT. The chain joins TRBV21-1 to TRBJ2-3; TRBD1 is the table's D call, not checked against the DNA. TRBV21-1 is a documented pseudogene. The length of the CDR3 is 16 residues.

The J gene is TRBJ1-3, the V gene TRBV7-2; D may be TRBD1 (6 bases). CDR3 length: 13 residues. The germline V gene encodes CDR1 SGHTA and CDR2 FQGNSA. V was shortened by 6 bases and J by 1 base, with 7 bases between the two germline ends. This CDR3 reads CASRDSSGNTIYF. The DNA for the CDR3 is TGTGCCAGCAGGGACAGTTCTGGAAACACCATATATTTT.

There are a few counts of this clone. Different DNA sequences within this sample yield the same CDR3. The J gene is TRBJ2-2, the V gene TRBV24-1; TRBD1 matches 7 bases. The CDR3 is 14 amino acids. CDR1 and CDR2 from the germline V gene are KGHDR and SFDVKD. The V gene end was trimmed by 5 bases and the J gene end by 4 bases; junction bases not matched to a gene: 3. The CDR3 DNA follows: TGTGCCACCAGTGGACAGGGCGCCACCGGGGAGCTGTTTTTT. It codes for CATSGQGATGELFF.

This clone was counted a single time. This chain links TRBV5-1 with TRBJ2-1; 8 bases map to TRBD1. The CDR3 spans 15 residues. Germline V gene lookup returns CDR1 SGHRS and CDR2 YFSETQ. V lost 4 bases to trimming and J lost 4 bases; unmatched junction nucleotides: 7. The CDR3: CASSHDRGPYNEQFF. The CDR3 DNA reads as TGCGCCAGCAGCCACGACAGGGGCCCTTACAATGAGCAGTTCTTC.

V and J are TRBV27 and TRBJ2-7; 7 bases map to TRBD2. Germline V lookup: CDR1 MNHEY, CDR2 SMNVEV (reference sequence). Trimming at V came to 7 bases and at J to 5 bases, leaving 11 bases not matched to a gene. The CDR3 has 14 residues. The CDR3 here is CASTVGGPRNEQYF. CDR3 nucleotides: TGTGCCAGCACCGTGGGAGGGCCAAGGAACGAGCAGTACTTC.

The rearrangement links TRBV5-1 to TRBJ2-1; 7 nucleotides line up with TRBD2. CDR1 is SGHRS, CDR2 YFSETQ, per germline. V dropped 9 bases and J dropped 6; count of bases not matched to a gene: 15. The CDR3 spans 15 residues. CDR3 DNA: TGCGCCACATCAGAAAGCGGGACCTTTGCCAATGAGCAGTTCTTC. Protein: CATSESGTFANEQFF. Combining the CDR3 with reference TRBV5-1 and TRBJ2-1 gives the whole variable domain KAGVTQTPRYLIKTRGQQVTLSCSPISGHRSVSWYQQTPGQGLQFLFEYFSETQRNKGNFPGRFSGRQFSNSRSEMNVSTLELGDSALYLCATSESGTFANEQFFGPGTRLTVL.

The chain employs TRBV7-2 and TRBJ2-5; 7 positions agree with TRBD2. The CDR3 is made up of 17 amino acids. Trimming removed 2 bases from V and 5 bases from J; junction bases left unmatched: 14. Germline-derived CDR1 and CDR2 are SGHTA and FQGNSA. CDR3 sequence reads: CASSLRSGRTVRETQYF. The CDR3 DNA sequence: TGTGCCAGCAGCTTACGGTCCGGGAGGACCGTGCGGGAGACCCAGTACTTC.

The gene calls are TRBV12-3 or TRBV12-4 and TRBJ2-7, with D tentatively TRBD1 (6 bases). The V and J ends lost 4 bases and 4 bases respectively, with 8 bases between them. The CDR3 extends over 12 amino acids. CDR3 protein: CASSSQGYEQYF. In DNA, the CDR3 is TGTGCCAGCAGTTCACAGGGTTACGAGCAGTACTTC.